These 16 T cell receptor beta chains originate from one sample sequenced in a study of CD8 T cell repertoires and HIV-1 epitope variants. What these receptors recognize is not known. Using immunoSEQ multiplex PCR, the repertoire was profiled, and TCRdb retains in-frame clones only, with some absent. The sample records roughly 4,800 clones, 68% being singletons. Sequencing was carried out using cultured CD8+ T cells derived from PBMCs. The receptors were sampled from a male donor with HIV.

This clone occurred a few times. The chain combines TRBV19 with TRBJ2-7, with D perhaps TRBD2 (5 bases). V was cut by 3 bases and J by 3 bases, with 21 bases left in between. The CDR3 totals 17 residues. CDR1 is LNHDA, CDR2 SQIVND, per germline (reference sequence). CDR3 region: CASSIARGRVDIYEQYF. The CDR3 region has the DNA TGTGCCAGTAGTATCGCCCGGGGTAGGGTAGACATCTACGAGCAGTACTTC.

The V call is TRBV30, the J call TRBJ2-7; D not certain. The CDR3 extends over 13 amino acids. Trimming stripped 1 base from V and 1 base from J, with 8 bases between. Germline V gene sequence: CDR1 GTSNPN, CDR2 SVGIG (reference sequence). The CDR3 bases are TGTGCCTGGAGTGAGGGCAGTTCCTACGAGCAGTACTTC. Its protein product is CAWSEGSSYEQYF. Drawing the rest from reference TRBV30 and TRBJ2-7, the complete variable domain is SQTIHQWPATLVQPVGSPLSLECTVEGTSNPNLYWYRQAAGRGLQLLFYSVGIGQISSEVPQNLSASRPQDRQFILSSKKLLLSDSGFYLCAWSEGSSYEQYFGPGTRLTVT.

The J gene is TRBJ2-7, the V gene TRBV5-1; 8 positions match TRBD2. The CDR3 consists of 14 residues. Trimming removed 4 bases from V and 5 bases from J; junction bases left unmatched: 8. Germline CDR1 SGHRS, CDR2 YFSETQ. Written as DNA, the CDR3 is TGCGCCAGCAGCACGGGGGGGCCCATTCACGAGCAGTACTTC. It codes for CASSTGGPIHEQYF.

This clone has a single count. The chain is built from TRBV6-6 and TRBJ1-2; 10 bases map to TRBD1. Per the germline V gene, CDR1 is MNHNY and CDR2 is SVGAGI (reference sequence). The CDR3 consists of 16 residues. V trimming: 2 bases; J trimming: 3 bases; junction bases outside the gene matches: 6. The CDR3 region has the DNA TGTGCCAGCAGTTACGGGACAGGGGCTCTTCACTATGGCTACACCTTC. This translates into CASSYGTGALHYGYTF.

The V gene is TRBV27, the J gene TRBJ2-3; D not certain. V lost 3 bases, J lost 1 base, and 11 bases lay in between. The CDR3 totals 15 residues. The germline CDR1 and CDR2 sequences are MNHEY and SMNVEV (reference sequence). In nucleotides, the CDR3 is TGTGCCAGCAGTTTTAGCCCGGGTGGCACAGATACGCAGTATTTT. Translating it yields CASSFSPGGTDTQYF.

Of note for this clone: Additional DNA sequences in this sample encode the identical CDR3. The J gene is TRBJ1-1, the V gene TRBV18, with D perhaps TRBD1 (5 bases). The V and J ends lost 2 bases and 1 base respectively, with 5 bases between them. This CDR3 is built from 13 residues. Germline V CDR1 and CDR2: KGHSH, LQKENI. The CDR3 region is CASSPGANTEAFF. For the CDR3, the DNA is TGTGCCAGCTCACCAGGGGCGAACACTGAAGCTTTCTTT.

In its sample, this clone was seen a few times. This chain links TRBV6-5 with TRBJ2-1; D is perhaps TRBD1 or TRBD2 (5 bases each). The CDR3 sequence is 14 residues long. Between the trimmed V and J ends, which lost 0 bases and 10 bases, there was a span of 13 bases. Per germline, CDR1 MNHEY and CDR2 SVGAGI. CDR3 in amino acids: CASSYSGTGREQFF. The CDR3 DNA follows: TGTGCCAGCAGTTACTCGGGGACGGGCCGAGAGCAGTTCTTC.

The chain carries TRBV6-5 and TRBJ2-2, with 9 bases that match TRBD1. This CDR3 comprises 16 residues. Germline CDR1 MNHEY, CDR2 SVGAGI. With V trimmed by 1 base and J by 7 bases, 7 bases remained unmatched. CDR3 region: CASSYFITGGSGELFF. CDR3 sequence (DNA): TGTGCCAGCAGTTACTTTATTACAGGGGGCAGCGGGGAGCTGTTTTTT.

V and J are TRBV7-8 and TRBJ1-3, with 7 positions matching TRBD1. Germline CDR1 is SGHVS and CDR2 is FQNEAQ. After removal of 11 bases from V and 8 bases from J, the junction contained 9 bases not matched to a gene. The CDR3 has 12 residues. The CDR3 nucleotides read TGTGCCGGAGGTTTAACAGGGGACACCATATATTTT. It codes for CAGGLTGDTIYF.

This chain joins TRBV28 and TRBJ1-1; unclear D gene. CDR3 length: 15 residues. Germline V gene data show CDR1 as MDHEN and CDR2 as SYDVKM. The V end was cut by 2 bases, the J end by 4 bases, with 14 bases between. CDR3 nucleotide sequence: TGTGCCAGCAGTTTAACGGCCAGCGGATCCACTGAAGCTTTCTTT. It codes for CASSLTASGSTEAFF.

This sequence joins TRBV10-3 and TRBJ2-7, with D tentatively TRBD1 (5 bases). CDR3 length: 12 residues. Between the trimmed V and J ends, which lost 8 bases and 5 bases, there was a span of 13 bases. CDR1 is ENHRY, CDR2 SYGVKD, per germline. CDR3 sequence reads: CAIEGDSHEQYF. In nucleotides, the CDR3 is TGTGCCATCGAAGGAGACAGTCACGAGCAGTACTTC.

This chain links TRBV7-3 with TRBJ2-3; 8 bases line up with TRBD1. CDR3 length: 15 amino acids. Germline loops: CDR1 SGHTA, CDR2 FQGTGA. V was pared by 2 bases and J by 4 bases, with 5 bases of the junction left unmatched. The CDR3 coding sequence is TGTGCCAGCAGCTTATCGGCAGGGGGCGCAGATACGCAGTATTTT. It yields the protein CASSLSAGGADTQYF.

The rearrangement links TRBV15 to TRBJ1-1, with D perhaps TRBD1 (5 bases). CDR1 LNHNV and CDR2 YYDKDF come from the germline V gene (reference sequence). CDR3 length: 15 amino acids. Trimming cost V 0 bases and J 1 base, with 9 bases left between them. The CDR3 loop reads CATSRDRGENTEAFF. The CDR3 DNA is TGTGCCACCAGCAGAGATCGGGGCGAGAACACTGAAGCTTTCTTT. The full variable domain, its missing parts supplied by reference TRBV15 and TRBJ1-1, is DAMVIQNPRYQVTQFGKPVTLSCSQTLNHNVMYWYQQKSSQAPKLLFHYYDKDFNNEADTPDNFQSRRPNTSFCFLDIRSPGLGDTAMYLCATSRDRGENTEAFFGQGTRLTVV.

The chain recombines TRBV11-2 with TRBJ1-4; D ambiguous. The V gene's germline CDR1 is SGHAT and CDR2 FQNNGV. The CDR3 sequence is 14 residues long. V lost 5 bases and J 6 bases, leaving 13 bases between the germline ends. The CDR3 region has the DNA TGTGCCAGCAGCCTGGACTTGAGTCATGAAAAACTGTTTTTT. Its protein product is CASSLDLSHEKLFF.

The V gene is TRBV9, the J gene TRBJ2-2; tentative D call: TRBD1 (6 bases). The germline CDR1 and CDR2 sequences are SGDLS and YYNGEE. The CDR3 runs 13 residues. V was cut by 1 base and J by 5 bases, with 6 bases left in between. The CDR3 protein is CASSVQGTGELFF. The DNA of the CDR3 is TGTGCCAGCAGCGTACAGGGGACCGGGGAGCTGTTTTTT.

This clone was seen a handful of times. CDR3 in DNA: TGTGCCAGCAGTCCCGCCCGAACCTACGAGCAGTACTTC. Its protein is CASSPARTYEQYF. This chain links TRBV27 with TRBJ2-7, with unresolved D. The CDR3 runs 13 residues. Germline V gives CDR1 MNHEY, CDR2 SMNVEV (reference sequence). The V end was cut by 5 bases, the J end by 2 bases, with 10 bases between.